This T cell receptor beta chain was recovered during a study of blood T cell repertoires in COVID-19. The overall study: There were acute and convalescent COVID-19 samples, and they came from the United States, Italy and Spain. The analysed material was cDNA or gDNA that came from T cells, B-cell-depleted T cells, or PBMCs.

Authors' analysis steps: Estimated nucleated cell counts came from reference gene primer amplification. Profiled with immunoSEQ multiplex PCR; TCRdb holds only in-frame clones, not every one. That table furnishes V, J and clone size, whereas the DNA furnished D and trimming. The data contain about 210,000 clones, 65% to 90% of them singletons. V lost 5 bases and J lost 5, with 18 bases in between. Looked up from germline, CDR1 is SGHVS and CDR2 is FNYEAQ. The CDR3 spans 16 residues. The sequenced material came from peripheral blood. The TCR comes from a man between 50 and 59 years old with active or convalescent COVID-19. The gene calls are TRBV7-6 and TRBJ1-4; perhaps TRBD1 as D (5 bases). In nucleotides, the CDR3 is TGTGCCAGCAGCGTAGGGGTAGGAACAGGCAATGAAAAACTGTTTTTT. Protein sequence: CASSVGVGTGNEKLFF.